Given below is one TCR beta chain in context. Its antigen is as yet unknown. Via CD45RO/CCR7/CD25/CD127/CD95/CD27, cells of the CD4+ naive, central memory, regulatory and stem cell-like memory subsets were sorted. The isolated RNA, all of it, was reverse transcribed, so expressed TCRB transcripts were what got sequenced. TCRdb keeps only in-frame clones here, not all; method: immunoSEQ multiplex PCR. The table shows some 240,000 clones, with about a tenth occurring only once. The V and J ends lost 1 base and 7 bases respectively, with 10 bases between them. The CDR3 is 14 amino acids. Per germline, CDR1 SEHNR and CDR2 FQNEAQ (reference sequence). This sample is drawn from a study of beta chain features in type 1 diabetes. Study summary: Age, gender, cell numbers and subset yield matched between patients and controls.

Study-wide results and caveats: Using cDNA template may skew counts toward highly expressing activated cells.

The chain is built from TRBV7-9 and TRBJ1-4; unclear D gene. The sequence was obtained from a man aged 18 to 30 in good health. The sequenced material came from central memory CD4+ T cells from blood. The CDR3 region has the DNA TGTGCCAGCAGCTTAGACACGGGAGGTGAAAAACTGTTTTTT. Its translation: CASSLDTGGEKLFF.